In its sample, the clone carrying this TCR beta chain was seen many times. This specimen comes from a study of spatial heterogeneity in lung cancer. At the level of the study: Untreated early-stage non-small cell lung cancer patients, around 70 in total, were the donors. TCR and UMI combinations that were unique each appeared, on average, more than ten times in raw reads. Follow-up PBMC samples were sequenced when available, at a median of about 25 months after resection.

The library protocol tagged each TCR cDNA with a unique molecular identifier. One entry per CDR3 protein, called by TCRdb with MiXCR from the 5' RACE reads. In the table there are under 150,000 distinct CDR3 sequences, approximately 12% of which are singletons. This sample's time point: blood at routine non-recurrence follow-up after resection. Without sorting, whole RNA was sequenced from tumor, nontumor lung or frozen PBMC. The sequenced sample was PBMCs, obtained at follow-up. This sequence originates from a male donor with early-stage non-small cell lung cancer.

The CDR3: CASSPRTGSNYGYTF. The CDR3 nucleotides read TGTGCCAGCAGCCCCCGGACAGGGTCCAACTATGGCTACACCTTC. This chain uses TRBV9 with TRBJ1-2; 8 nucleotides agree with TRBD1. Unmatched junction bases numbered 7, after V lost 4 bases and J lost 2 bases. CDR3 length: 15 residues. Looked up from germline, CDR1 is SGDLS and CDR2 is YYNGEE.